The 11 T cell receptor beta chains in this list originate from one sample, sequenced in a study of STAT5B mutations in CD4+ large granular lymphocyte leukemia. This table comes from immunoSEQ multiplex PCR, and its TCRdb copy is limited to in-frame clones, with some not included. The profile covers about 31,000 clones, with 74% appearing a single time and 1% to 1.2% taken by the ten largest. Sample: CD4+ T cells from blood buffy coats. Receptors originate from a human donor in good health.

The genes are TRBV7-9 and TRBJ1-2; TRBD1 matches 10 bases. CDR1 and CDR2 from the germline V gene are SEHNR and FQNEAQ (reference sequence). CDR3 length equals 13 residues. The V segment lost 8 bases and the J segment 7 bases; nucleotides outside the gene matches: 7. The CDR3 loop is CASPSDRGAGYTF. DNA of the CDR3: TGTGCCAGCCCCTCGGACAGGGGGGCTGGCTACACCTTC.

The V gene is TRBV4-2, the J gene TRBJ2-3; TRBD1 is a possible D gene (5 bases). Deletions cut 6 bases from V and 1 base from J, with 11 bases between. This CDR3 is 14 amino acids long. Germline CDR1 is LGHNA and CDR2 is YNFKEQ. In DNA form, the CDR3 reads TGTGCCAGCAGTCCCCAGACAGGCACAGATACGCAGTATTTT. Amino acid sequence: CASSPQTGTDTQYF.

CDR3 nucleotides: TGTGCCAGCAGCAACTGGGGACAGGGGGGAACAACTAATGAAAAACTGTTTTTT. Protein sequence: CASSNWGQGGTTNEKLFF. The V call is TRBV21-1, the J call TRBJ1-4; the table assigns TRBD1, which was not confirmed against the DNA. TRBV21-1 constitutes a pseudogene. The CDR3 extends over 18 amino acids.

This chain uses TRBV28 with TRBJ1-1; D call uncertain. The V gene's germline CDR1 is MDHEN and CDR2 SYDVKM. V was clipped by 7 bases and J by 0 bases, with 9 bases between them. The CDR3 totals 13 residues. The CDR3 region has the DNA TGTGCCAGCATTGGAGCTCTGAACACTGAAGCTTTCTTT. Translated, it gives CASIGALNTEAFF.

The chain has TRBV5-1 and TRBJ2-1; D remains ambiguous. Germline V lookup: CDR1 SGHRS, CDR2 YFSETQ. This CDR3 region has 12 residues. The V gene lost 2 bases and the J gene lost 5 bases, with 5 bases spanning the gap. In DNA form, the CDR3 reads TGCGCCAGCAGCTTCTCGGACAATGAGCAGTTCTTC. It yields the protein CASSFSDNEQFF.

The V call is TRBV19, the J call TRBJ1-6; a weak D match, TRBD1 (5 bases). This CDR3 has 14 amino acids. V shed 3 bases and J shed 7 bases, with 10 bases lying between them. Germline CDR1 and CDR2: LNHDA and SQIVND (reference sequence). CDR3 coding DNA: TGTGCCAGTAGTATCGGCAGGGAAAATTCACCCCTCCACTTT. Protein sequence: CASSIGRENSPLHF.

The genes are TRBV27 and TRBJ1-5; a weak D match, TRBD1 (5 bases). CDR3 length: 16 amino acids. Trimming removed 5 bases at V and 5 bases at J, with 19 bases between. Germline V gene data show CDR1 as MNHEY and CDR2 as SMNVEV (reference sequence). CDR3 residues: CASSPRGLTSHQPQHF. CDR3 nucleotide sequence: TGTGCCAGCAGTCCCCGGGGCCTTACAAGCCATCAGCCCCAGCATTTT.

This clone ranks as medium-sized. The chain joins TRBV6-6 to TRBJ1-1, with 9 bases aligning to TRBD1. CDR1 and CDR2 from the germline V gene are MNHNY and SVGAGI (reference sequence). Trimming removed 6 bases from V and 5 bases from J; junction bases left unmatched: 10. The length of the CDR3 is 15 residues. In DNA form, the CDR3 reads TGTGCCAGCAGCCCCATGACAGGGGGGGAAACTGAAGCTTTCTTT. Its translation: CASSPMTGGETEAFF.

For the CDR3, the DNA is TGTGCCAGCAGGGCCGTGGGACCGAGCAATTCACCCCTCCACTTT. Residues: CASRAVGPSNSPLHF. The chain links TRBV6-5 to TRBJ1-6; TRBD1 might be the D (5 bases). The CDR3 has 15 amino acids. Germline CDR1 reads MNHEY; CDR2 reads SVGAGI. Trimming shortened V by 6 bases and J by 7 bases, and 16 bases separated the two germline ends.

The chain couples TRBV5-1 to TRBJ2-5, with 7 positions matching TRBD1. V was clipped by 4 bases and J by 1 base; unmatched bases: 4. This CDR3 has 14 amino acids. Germline values: CDR1 SGHRS, CDR2 YFSETQ. The CDR3 sequence: CASSLGTVQETQYF. The CDR3 DNA is TGCGCCAGCAGCCTCGGGACAGTCCAAGAGACCCAGTACTTC.

This clone was observed a handful of times. The gene calls are TRBV6-6 and TRBJ1-1; the match to TRBD1 covers 11 bases. Per the germline V gene, CDR1 is MNHNY and CDR2 is SVGAGI (reference sequence). This CDR3 has 16 amino acids. V shed 4 bases, J shed 2 bases, and the junction held 6 bases outside the gene matches. CDR3: CASSLSGTGGNTEAFF. CDR3 bases: TGTGCCAGCAGTTTGTCCGGGACAGGGGGTAACACTGAAGCTTTCTTT.